Following are 20 T cell receptor beta chains from one sample sequenced in a study of T cells in Graves' hyperthyroidism and ophthalmopathy. Amplification yielded TCR beta CDR3 regions, with RNA transcripts as the source. During a first-round RT-PCR of the TCR CDR3, the HTBI primer set was used. TCRdb recomputed calls from the multiplex PCR reads with MiXCR, one row per CDR3 protein. This table holds 380,000 or so distinct CDR3 sequences, about 13% found once. The material sequenced was blood. These receptors originate from a man between 25 and 39 years old with Graves' hyperthyroidism that later progressed to Graves' ophthalmopathy.

This clonotype was seen more than once but under ten times. J is TRBJ2-7 and V is TRBV12-3 or TRBV12-4, with D possibly TRBD1 on 5 matching bases. Trimming stripped 6 bases from V and 2 bases from J, with 14 bases between. There are 14 residues in the CDR3. The CDR3 spells CASSDRQSPYEQYF. Written as DNA, the CDR3 is TGTGCCAGCAGCGATCGACAGTCACCCTACGAGCAGTACTTC.

This clonotype was seen repeatedly, ten times or more. This chain uses TRBV7-2 with TRBJ2-5; D not certain. V lost 5 bases and J 7 bases, leaving 23 bases between the germline ends. CDR3 size: 16 residues. CDR1 and CDR2 from the germline V gene are SGHTA and FQGNSA. The CDR3 sequence: CASSRSPGGSKVTQYF. CDR3 nucleotides: TGTGCCAGCAGCCGCTCCCCCGGTGGTTCGAAGGTGACCCAGTACTTC. The whole variable domain, remainder taken from reference TRBV7-2 and TRBJ2-5, is GAGVSQSPSNKVTEKGKDVELRCDPISGHTALYWYRQSLGQGLEFLIYFQGNSAPDKSGLPSDRFSAERTGGSVSTLTIQRTQQEDSAVYLCASSRSPGGSKVTQYFGPGTRLLVL.

There are many counts of this clonotype. The rearrangement links TRBV28 to TRBJ2-7; TRBD1 matches at 11 bases. This CDR3 contains 16 residues. From germline, CDR1 is MDHEN and CDR2 SYDVKM. The V segment lost 6 bases and the J segment 4 bases; nucleotides outside the gene matches: 11. CDR3 in amino acids: CASRSHGTGGRYEQYF. CDR3 sequence (DNA): TGTGCCAGCAGAAGCCATGGGACAGGGGGTCGATACGAGCAGTACTTC.

This clonotype showed up just a few times. This chain connects TRBV29-1 to TRBJ2-7, with D perhaps TRBD2 (6 bases). The CDR3 contains 13 residues. V lost 6 bases to trimming and J lost 6 bases, with 18 bases between them. Germline loops: CDR1 SQVTM, CDR2 ANQGSEA. CDR3: CSVEEGRGGEQYF. DNA for the CDR3: TGCAGCGTCGAGGAGGGCCGAGGCGGCGAGCAGTACTTC.

This clonotype turned up a few times. This chain connects TRBV7-2 to TRBJ2-2; possible D gene TRBD1, 5 bases. The CDR3 has 12 residues. Between the trimmed V and J ends, which lost 5 bases and 9 bases, there was a span of 10 bases. CDR1 is SGHTA, CDR2 FQGNSA, per germline. The CDR3 protein is CASSNRLRELFF. In nucleotides, the CDR3 is TGTGCCAGCAGCAACAGGCTGCGGGAGCTGTTTTTT.

This rearrangement joins TRBV27 to TRBJ2-6, with 8 bases that match TRBD1. Germline values: CDR1 MNHEY, CDR2 SMNVEV (reference sequence). The ends lost 3 bases at V and 3 bases at J; junction bases unmatched: 7. There are 17 residues in the CDR3. As DNA, the CDR3 is TGTGCCAGCAGTTTCGACAGGGGACGGGATGGGGCCAACGTCCTGACTTTC. Amino acid sequence: CASSFDRGRDGANVLTF.

Worth noting for this clonotype: One junction end disagrees with the germline gene, perhaps due to a read error. The rearrangement uses TRBV3-1 and TRBJ1-4; no firm D call. Germline assignment: CDR1 LGHDT and CDR2 YNNKEL (reference sequence). The length of the CDR3 is 15 residues. This chain's CDR3 is CASSQVDKGDEKLVF. As DNA, the CDR3 is TGTGCCAGCAGCCAAGTCGATAAGGGTGATGAAAAACTGGTTTTT.

This clonotype was found many times. The chain recombines TRBV7-8 with TRBJ2-1; tentative D call: TRBD2 (5 bases). The CDR3 runs 17 residues. With 4 bases removed from V and 0 bases from J, the gap between germline ends came to 16 bases. From germline, CDR1 is SGHVS and CDR2 FQNEAQ. This CDR3 is CASSSLPISVSYNEQFF. The CDR3, as DNA: TGTGCCAGCAGCTCCCTACCAATTAGCGTCTCCTACAATGAGCAGTTCTTC.

The genes are TRBV2 and TRBJ2-1, with D possibly called TRBD1 or TRBD2 (5 bases each). The CDR3 runs to 11 residues. Trimming took 9 bases from V and 10 from J, leaving 13 bases between them. The germline gives CDR1 SNHLY, CDR2 FYNNEI. CDR3 sequence: CASGLRGEQFF. CDR3 nucleotides: TGTGCCAGTGGTTTACGGGGCGAGCAGTTCTTC.

A few counts support this clonotype. This chain links TRBV7-3 with TRBJ2-3, with TRBD1 matching over 7 bases. The V and J ends lost 5 bases and 2 bases, in that order; junction bases with no gene match: 7. Looked up from germline, CDR1 is SGHTA and CDR2 is FQGTGA. The CDR3 contains 15 residues. CDR3 DNA sequence: TGTGCCAGCAGCCCCCTACAGGGGAACACAGATACGCAGTATTTT. This codes for CASSPLQGNTDTQYF.

This clonotype was found many times. The V call is TRBV28, the J call TRBJ1-3; the D gene is possibly TRBD1 (6 bases). Germline V gene sequence: CDR1 MDHEN, CDR2 SYDVKM. This CDR3 spans 15 amino acids. Trimming removed 5 bases from V and 6 bases from J, with 17 bases in between. The CDR3 DNA reads as TGTGCCAGCAGTGGGAGTGGGGGGCTGGAAAACACCATATATTTT. Its protein product is CASSGSGGLENTIYF.

This clonotype was counted many times. The chain uses TRBV20-1 and TRBJ2-7; D perhaps matches TRBD1 (5 bases). V lost 4 bases, J lost 0 bases, and 13 bases lay in between. The CDR3 has 14 residues. CDR1 is DFQATT and CDR2 is SNEGSKA in the germline V gene (reference sequence). CDR3 protein: CSATPPQGSYEQYF. For the CDR3, the DNA is TGCAGTGCTACCCCCCCCCAGGGCTCCTACGAGCAGTACTTC.

This clonotype occurred a few times. The CDR3 nucleotides are TGTGCCAGCAGCTTAGGGGAGCTGTTTTTT. It encodes CASSLGELFF. This chain connects TRBV7-9 to TRBJ2-2; unclear D gene. Germline CDR1 and CDR2: SEHNR and FQNEAQ (reference sequence). The CDR3 has 10 residues. Trimming left V 1 base short and J 9 bases short, with 0 bases between.

This clonotype was found a few times. CDR3 in amino acids: CASSLGVSGESRFF. CDR3 DNA sequence: TGTGCCAGCAGCTTAGGGGTTAGCGGGGAAAGCCGGTTCTTC. The J gene is TRBJ2-1, the V gene TRBV7-6, with TRBD2 matching 8 bases. CDR1 is SGHVS and CDR2 is FNYEAQ in the germline V gene. The CDR3 loop spans 14 amino acids. J gave up 15 bases and V 1 base, and 11 bases lay outside the gene matches.

This chain uses TRBV2 with TRBJ2-5; maybe TRBD2 (7 bases). V lost 0 bases and J lost 4, with 15 bases in between. Germline assignment: CDR1 SNHLY and CDR2 FYNNEI. The CDR3 consists of 16 residues. CDR3 in amino acids: CASSEAGGPTGETQYF. CDR3 in DNA: TGTGCCAGCAGTGAAGCGGGGGGGCCAACGGGAGAGACCCAGTACTTC.

The sample holds many counts of this clonotype. The chain recombines TRBV19 with TRBJ1-2, with 8 positions matching TRBD1. CDR3 length equals 16 residues. The germline gives CDR1 LNHDA, CDR2 SQIVND (reference sequence). V trimming: 5 bases; J trimming: 8 bases; junction bases outside the gene matches: 16. CDR3 in DNA: TGTGCCAGTAGTCCGACAGGGGCAGGGGGCGCAGGAGGCTACACCTTC. Translation gives CASSPTGAGGAGGYTF. Variable domain in full (rest from reference TRBV19 and TRBJ1-2): DGGITQSPKYLFRKEGQNVTLSCEQNLNHDAMYWYRQDPGQGLRLIYYSQIVNDFQKGDIAEGYSVSREKKESFPLTVTSAQKNPTAFYLCASSPTGAGGAGGYTFGSGTRLTVV.

The rearrangement links TRBV3-1 to TRBJ1-3, with 9 bases aligning to TRBD1. Germline CDR1 and CDR2: LGHDT and YNNKEL (reference sequence). J gave up 0 bases and V 7 bases, and 4 bases lay outside the gene matches. The CDR3 length is 15 residues. The CDR3 bases are TGTGCCAGCACCCGGACAGGGGACTCTGGAAACACCATATATTTT. This sequence encodes CASTRTGDSGNTIYF.

The genes are TRBV10-3 and TRBJ1-2; weak D call: TRBD1 (6 bases). CDR1 is ENHRY and CDR2 is SYGVKD in the germline V gene. Trimming stripped 3 bases from V and 6 bases from J, with 20 bases between. The CDR3 is 16 residues long. CDR3 loop: CAISDSFGEGGHGYTF. Here the CDR3 DNA reads TGTGCCATCAGTGATTCCTTCGGTGAAGGGGGTCATGGCTACACCTTC.

On this clonotype itself: The conserved closing phenylalanine or tryptophan is absent in this CDR3, likely reflecting a read error. The chain uses TRBV4-1 and TRBJ2-3; D ambiguous. V lost 3 bases, J lost 2 bases, and 12 bases lay in between. The CDR3 consists of 15 residues. Germline CDR1 and CDR2: MGHRA and YSYEKL. This CDR3 is CASSHSGLDTDTQYS. CDR3 bases: TGCGCCAGCAGCCACTCTGGGTTAGACACAGATACGCAGTATTCT.

V gene TRBV7-2 combines with J gene TRBJ2-6; no reliable D call. This CDR3 has 14 amino acids. Trimming pared 1 base from V and 4 bases from J, leaving 5 bases between. Germline CDR1 SGHTA, CDR2 FQGNSA. This CDR3 reads CASSLDPGANVLTF. The CDR3, as DNA: TGTGCCAGCAGCTTAGATCCCGGGGCCAACGTCCTGACTTTC.